The TCR beta chain described here comes from a study of tumor-infiltrating lymphocytes in localized non-small cell lung cancer. Overall study results and limits: TCRbeta sequencing showed higher T cell infiltration in tumors than uninvolved lung.

Measured with immunoSEQ multiplex PCR; TCRdb has only the in-frame clones, and not every one. The table includes around 10,000 clones, roughly 60% detected once. Comments on this clone: Its antigen is unidentified.

The CDR3 totals 14 residues. CDR1 is SGHNT, CDR2 YYREEE, per germline (reference sequence). V dropped 1 base and J dropped 4 bases, with 11 bases sitting between them. Sequencing was performed on uninvolved lung tissue not adjacent to the tumor. The rearrangement links TRBV5-4 to TRBJ2-5; D remains ambiguous. This receptor was identified in a human donor with non-small cell lung cancer. DNA of the CDR3: TGTGCCAGCAGCTTGATACAGTCCGGAGAGACCCAGTACTTC. Amino acids: CASSLIQSGETQYF.